Below are 25 T cell receptor beta chains sequenced from a single sample in a study of siplizumab effects on memory and regulatory T cells. Produced via immunoSEQ multiplex PCR; TCRdb's table is partial and in-frame only. The sample comprises over 70,000 clones, just under 90% of which are singletons, and around 16% rests with the top ten. The specimen was CD4+ T cells sorted from blood. The receptors were sampled from a human donor in good health.

The chain employs TRBV11-3 and TRBJ2-2, with TRBD2 as a possible D gene (6 bases). This CDR3 spans 15 amino acids. Germline-derived CDR1 and CDR2 are SGHNT and YENEEA. With 3 bases removed from V and 5 bases from J, the gap between germline ends came to 13 bases. CDR3 bases: TGTGCCAGCAGCTTGGCCCTAGCGAGGACCGGGGAGCTGTTTTTT. This codes for CASSLALARTGELFF.

The V call is TRBV5-6, the J call TRBJ1-2, with D unresolved. Looked up from germline, CDR1 is SGHDT and CDR2 is YYEEEE. The germline V and J ends were trimmed by 6 bases and 8 bases, with 14 bases remaining between them. The CDR3 is made up of 12 amino acids. CDR3 in amino acids: CASTSSGWGYTF. CDR3 nucleotide sequence: TGTGCCAGCACCTCTTCGGGGTGGGGCTACACCTTC. The whole variable domain, filled in from reference TRBV5-6 and TRBJ1-2, reads DAGVTQSPTHLIKTRGQQVTLRCSPKSGHDTVSWYQQALGQGPQFIFQYYEEEERQRGNFPDRFSGHQFPNYSSELNVNALLLGDSALYLCASTSSGWGYTFGSGTRLTVV.

The V call is TRBV4-1, the J call TRBJ1-5; the D is unclear. Trimming took off 2 bases at V and 6 bases at J, with 8 bases between the two ends. The CDR3 is made up of 13 amino acids. Per the germline V gene, CDR1 is MGHRA and CDR2 is YSYEKL. As DNA, the CDR3 is TGCGCCAGCAGCCAAAGGGTGGCTCAGCCCCAGCATTTT. It yields the protein CASSQRVAQPQHF.

The V and J genes are TRBV10-3 and TRBJ1-4; 7 bases agree with TRBD1. From germline, CDR1 is ENHRY and CDR2 SYGVKD. The junction had 3 bases not matched to a gene; V was cut back by 7 bases and J by 4 bases. The CDR3 sequence is 13 residues long. The CDR3 sequence is CAITDRVNEKLFF. As DNA, the CDR3 is TGTGCCATCACAGACAGGGTTAATGAAAAACTGTTTTTT.

This chain joins TRBV19 and TRBJ2-3; 9 nucleotides match TRBD2. The V gene's germline CDR1 is LNHDA and CDR2 SQIVND (reference sequence). V lost 3 bases, J lost 1 base, and 2 bases stayed unmatched. This CDR3 is 15 amino acids long. The chain's CDR3 is CASSISSGGTDTQYF. The CDR3 nucleotides are TGTGCCAGTAGTATTTCTAGCGGGGGCACAGATACGCAGTATTTT.

V usage is TRBV19 and J usage is TRBJ2-1; D may be TRBD2 (5 bases). From germline, CDR1 is LNHDA and CDR2 SQIVND (reference sequence). V gave up 2 bases and J gave up 3 bases, with 14 bases separating them. The CDR3 spans 16 residues. CDR3 sequence: CASSISPGSLYNEQFF. The CDR3 DNA reads TGTGCCAGTAGTATAAGCCCGGGGTCCCTCTACAATGAGCAGTTCTTC. The full variable domain, its missing parts supplied by reference TRBV19 and TRBJ2-1, is DGGITQSPKYLFRKEGQNVTLSCEQNLNHDAMYWYRQDPGQGLRLIYYSQIVNDFQKGDIAEGYSVSREKKESFPLTVTSAQKNPTAFYLCASSISPGSLYNEQFFGPGTRLTVL.

The chain combines TRBV28 with TRBJ2-5; perhaps TRBD2 as D (7 bases). Germline loops: CDR1 MDHEN, CDR2 SYDVKM. V lost 7 bases and J 4 bases, leaving 13 bases between the germline ends. This CDR3 has 13 amino acids. DNA for the CDR3: TGTGCCAGCATATCGGGGGGCTTAGAGACCCAGTACTTC. Amino acids: CASISGGLETQYF. Based on the CDR3 plus reference TRBV28 and TRBJ2-5, the full variable domain is DVKVTQSSRYLVKRTGEKVFLECVQDMDHENMFWYRQDPGLGLRLIYFSYDVKMKEKGDIPEGYSVSREKKERFSLILESASTNQTSMYLCASISGGLETQYFGPGTRLLVL.

This chain connects TRBV6-1 to TRBJ1-3; D is unresolved. The CDR3 consists of 14 residues. Between the trimmed V and J ends, which lost 10 bases and 4 bases, there was a span of 17 bases. Germline CDR1 is MNHNS and CDR2 is SASEGT. CDR3 in amino acids: CAIATGQEGNTIYF. The CDR3 DNA reads TGTGCCATCGCTACTGGGCAGGAGGGAAACACCATATATTTT.

The chain is built from TRBV2 and TRBJ1-2, with TRBD1 identical over 7 bases. Trimming at V came to 7 bases and at J to 8 bases, leaving 7 bases not matched to a gene. The CDR3 has 12 amino acids. Germline CDR1 SNHLY, CDR2 FYNNEI. CDR3 loop: CASTDRAGGYTF. The CDR3 DNA is TGTGCCAGCACCGACAGGGCCGGGGGCTACACCTTC. Using reference TRBV2 and TRBJ1-2 for the parts outside the CDR3, the full variable domain is EPEVTQTPSHQVTQMGQEVILRCVPISNHLYFYWYRQILGQKVEFLVSFYNNEISEKSEIFDDQFSVERPDGSNFTLKIRSTKLEDSAMYFCASTDRAGGYTFGSGTRLTVV.

This rearrangement joins TRBV28 to TRBJ1-2, with D perhaps matching TRBD1 (6 bases). Germline V lookup: CDR1 MDHEN, CDR2 SYDVKM. The CDR3 runs to 14 residues. Between the trimmed V and J ends, which lost 6 bases and 1 base, there was a span of 12 bases. The CDR3, as DNA: TGTGCCAGCAGCCTCAGGGGAGGTAACTATGGCTACACCTTC. Its translation: CASSLRGGNYGYTF.

The chain has TRBV7-8 and TRBJ2-7, with a tentative D call TRBD1 (6 bases). Germline lookup yields CDR1 SGHVS and CDR2 FQNEAQ. V was cut by 5 bases and J by 4 bases, with 18 bases left in between. The CDR3 totals 15 residues. CDR3 in amino acids: CASSAKRGSGYEQYF. In DNA form, the CDR3 reads TGTGCCAGCAGCGCTAAGAGGGGGAGTGGGTACGAGCAGTACTTC.

CDR3 bases: TGTGCCAGCAGTTCCCTTGCGTTAGCGGGAATCTACGAGCAGTACTTC. It yields the protein CASSSLALAGIYEQYF. The V and J genes are TRBV28 and TRBJ2-5, with 8 bases identical to TRBD2. The J call may be faulty, since TRBJ2-7 better matches the DNA end. The germline CDR1 and CDR2 sequences are MDHEN and SYDVKM. The CDR3 loop spans 16 amino acids.

The chain joins TRBV19 to TRBJ2-5; the D gene is possibly TRBD1 (5 bases). With 6 bases removed from V and 1 base from J, the gap between germline ends came to 9 bases. Germline values: CDR1 LNHDA, CDR2 SQIVND (reference sequence). The CDR3 covers 13 residues. CDR3 in amino acids: CASSDRPQETQYF. In nucleotides, the CDR3 is TGTGCCAGTAGCGACAGACCCCAAGAGACCCAGTACTTC.

This rearrangement joins TRBV7-9 to TRBJ2-1; D gene uncertain. Trimming removed 2 bases from V and 4 bases from J, with 3 bases in between. The V gene's germline CDR1 is SEHNR and CDR2 FQNEAQ (reference sequence). This CDR3 is built from 12 residues. The CDR3 protein is CASSLLYNEQFF. CDR3 sequence (DNA): TGTGCCAGCAGCTTACTATACAATGAGCAGTTCTTC.

The V call is TRBV28, the J call TRBJ1-4; TRBD1 matches 7 bases. The CDR3 contains 15 residues. V gave up 5 bases and J gave up 2 bases; unmatched junction bases: 5. CDR1 and CDR2 (germline): MDHEN, SYDVKM. CDR3 bases: TGTGCCAGCAGTCAAACAGGGGCGACTAATGAAAAACTGTTTTTT. It translates to CASSQTGATNEKLFF.

The chain carries TRBV28 and TRBJ2-2; the D call may be TRBD1 or TRBD2 (5 bases each). The V and J ends lost 6 bases and 0 bases respectively, with 11 bases between them. The CDR3 is 15 amino acids. The V gene's germline CDR1 is MDHEN and CDR2 SYDVKM. CDR3 sequence reads: CASRIGTTNTGELFF. CDR3 coding DNA: TGTGCCAGCAGAATCGGGACGACGAACACCGGGGAGCTGTTTTTT. Together with reference TRBV28 and TRBJ2-2, the CDR3 gives the full variable domain: DVKVTQSSRYLVKRTGEKVFLECVQDMDHENMFWYRQDPGLGLRLIYFSYDVKMKEKGDIPEGYSVSREKKERFSLILESASTNQTSMYLCASRIGTTNTGELFFGEGSRLTVL.

This clone has just one count. This chain connects TRBV30 to TRBJ2-1, with 10 bases identical to TRBD2. After removal of 1 base from V and 6 bases from J, the junction contained 9 bases not matched to a gene. Germline CDR1 is GTSNPN and CDR2 is SVGIG (reference sequence). The CDR3 extends over 16 amino acids. The CDR3 coding sequence is TGTGCCTGGAGTGGACGGGCTAGCGGGAGCCCCAATGAGCAGTTCTTC. It specifies CAWSGRASGSPNEQFF.

The gene calls are TRBV29-1 and TRBJ2-2; D not resolved. Trimming removed 4 bases at V and 2 bases at J, with 14 bases between. From germline, CDR1 is SQVTM and CDR2 ANQGSEA. CDR3 length: 15 residues. The CDR3 sequence is CSVVADNVNTGELFF. CDR3 sequence (DNA): TGCAGCGTTGTGGCGGATAATGTAAACACCGGGGAGCTGTTTTTT.

The J gene is TRBJ2-7, the V gene TRBV5-6; D is undetermined. The CDR3 loop spans 15 amino acids. Germline loops: CDR1 SGHDT, CDR2 YYEEEE. V shed 6 bases and J shed 4 bases, with 20 bases lying between them. The CDR3 coding sequence is TGTGCCAGCATCCTTTACCGGGCCCCAAATTACGAGCAGTACTTC. It is translated as CASILYRAPNYEQYF.

This rearrangement joins TRBV9 to TRBJ2-1; no clear D. Trimming removed 0 bases from V and 0 bases from J, with 4 bases in between. CDR1 and CDR2 (germline): SGDLS, YYNGEE. CDR3 length: 14 amino acids. CDR3: CASSVVSSYNEQFF. CDR3 sequence (DNA): TGTGCCAGCAGCGTAGTCAGCTCCTACAATGAGCAGTTCTTC.

The chain carries TRBV10-3 and TRBJ2-7; 11 positions agree with TRBD1. CDR3 size: 15 residues. Trimming took 7 bases from V and 2 from J; bases not matched to a gene: 7. The germline V gene has CDR1 ENHRY and CDR2 SYGVKD. Written as DNA, the CDR3 is TGTGCCATCATTGGGACAGGGGGGGACCCCTACGAGCAGTACTTC. Translation gives CAIIGTGGDPYEQYF.

The CDR3 DNA follows: TGTGCCAGCAGCTCCTCCGGAGGGTATAGGGATACGCAGTATTTT. Translated: CASSSSGGYRDTQYF. The chain uses TRBV7-2 and TRBJ2-3, with a weak D call TRBD2 (6 bases). The CDR3 has 15 amino acids. Germline CDR1 SGHTA, CDR2 FQGNSA. Trimming shortened V by 4 bases and J by 6 bases, and 17 bases separated the two germline ends. Based on the CDR3 plus reference TRBV7-2 and TRBJ2-3, the full variable domain is GAGVSQSPSNKVTEKGKDVELRCDPISGHTALYWYRQSLGQGLEFLIYFQGNSAPDKSGLPSDRFSAERTGGSVSTLTIQRTQQEDSAVYLCASSSSGGYRDTQYFGPGTRLTVL.

V gene TRBV5-5 combines with J gene TRBJ2-3; D is perhaps TRBD2 (7 bases). The CDR3 is 14 amino acids. In germline, CDR1 is SGHKS, CDR2 YYEKEE (reference sequence). V gave up 6 bases and J gave up 4 bases, with 15 bases separating them. CDR3 amino acids: CASNYRGGADTQYF. The CDR3 DNA reads TGTGCCAGCAACTACCGAGGGGGGGCAGATACGCAGTATTTT. Variable domain in full (rest from reference TRBV5-5 and TRBJ2-3): DAGVTQSPTHLIKTRGQQVTLRCSPISGHKSVSWYQQVLGQGPQFIFQYYEKEERGRGNFPDRFSARQFPNYSSELNVNALLLGDSALYLCASNYRGGADTQYFGPGTRLTVL.

A word on this clone: One end of the junction does not line up with germline, which may come from a read error. V usage is TRBV5-8 and J usage is TRBJ2-1; 11 bases agree with TRBD2. Germline assignment: CDR1 SGHTS and CDR2 YDEGEE. The CDR3 length is 13 residues. CDR3 bases: TGTGCCAGCAGCCTCCAAACTAGCGGGGGTTCCATCTTC. Its translation: CASSLQTSGGSIF.

The chain joins TRBV5-1 to TRBJ2-3; D call uncertain. Trimming left V 4 bases short and J 3 bases short, with 12 bases between. The CDR3 is made up of 14 amino acids. Germline assignment: CDR1 SGHRS and CDR2 YFSETQ. As DNA, the CDR3 is TGCGCCAGCAGCGCCTGGATCAGAACAGATACGCAGTATTTT. Translation: CASSAWIRTDTQYF.